Sequencing of this T cell receptor beta chain was carried out in a study of blood T cell repertoires in COVID-19. Data came from immunoSEQ multiplex PCR; TCRdb stores just in-frame clones and leaves some out. The sample has over 450,000 clones, nearly 90% seen once. The CDR3 is made up of 14 amino acids. The V end lost 2 bases, the J end lost 2 bases, and 10 bases lay between the germline ends. Germline loops: CDR1 SNHLY, CDR2 FYNNEI. The sequencing input was peripheral blood. The chain couples TRBV2 to TRBJ2-7; TRBD2 might be the D (7 bases). This TCR came from a man younger than 35 with COVID-19, enrolled during active disease. The CDR3 region has the DNA TGTGCCAGCAGTGAAAGGGGGGGGCCCTACGAGCAGTACTTC. Translating it yields CASSERGGPYEQYF.